This T cell receptor beta chain was identified during a study of blood T cell repertoires in COVID-19. About the research overall: Whether acute or convalescent, the COVID-19 samples came from the United States, Italy and Spain. Sample material is recorded as cDNA or gDNA derived from T cells, B-cell-depleted T cells, or PBMCs.

Under the authors' procedure: Counts of nucleated cells, estimated from reference gene primer amplification, were obtained. Measured with immunoSEQ multiplex PCR; TCRdb has only the in-frame clones, and not every one. Clone size and the V and J calls come from that table; the DNA yielded D and trimming. This table holds 65,000 or so clones, about 90% found once. Trimming removed 6 bases at V and 0 bases at J, with 20 bases between. Germline values: CDR1 MNHNY, CDR2 SVGAGI (reference sequence). This CDR3 spans 17 amino acids. This chain connects TRBV6-6 to TRBJ1-2, with D possibly matching TRBD1 (5 bases). Source material: peripheral blood. The TCR comes from a human donor with acute or convalescent COVID-19. The donor label of this sample is uncertain. This CDR3 reads CASSRSALQASNYGYTF. The CDR3 DNA is TGTGCCAGCAGCCGATCGGCCCTACAGGCGTCTAACTATGGCTACACCTTC.